The 14 T cell receptor beta chains below all came from one sample that was sequenced in a study of metastatic and nonmetastatic thyroid tumors (dated by TCRdb to about 2020). Library preparation employed PCR. The reads were generated on an Illumina HiSeq 4000. TCRdb reran the public reads through fastp at Q25 and MiXCR, keeping productive beta chains. Here the sample has 20,000 to 25,000 clones; more than 10% occur a single time. The top ten clonotypes cover roughly 15% of the sample. No treatment had been received by any patient before thyroid surgery. The sequencing sample was made of blood. The receptors here all came from a female donor with papillary thyroid cancer or a benign thyroid nodule (not recorded which). Some clones in this sample may be carry-over from other donors' samples.

Only a few counts were recorded for this clone. The V gene is TRBV12-3 or TRBV12-4, the J gene TRBJ2-5; 8 bases match TRBD1. The junction had 3 bases not matched to a gene; V was cut back by 5 bases and J by 4 bases. This CDR3 is 13 amino acids long. The CDR3 sequence is CASSLGQGETQYF. In nucleotides, the CDR3 is TGTGCCAGCAGTCTCGGACAGGGAGAGACCCAGTACTTC.

The chain carries TRBV19 and TRBJ2-3, with 7 bases that match TRBD1. Trimming took 4 bases from V and 2 from J; bases not matched to a gene: 3. Germline V lookup: CDR1 LNHDA, CDR2 SQIVND (reference sequence). CDR3 length equals 14 residues. CDR3 sequence reads: CASSTDRFTDTQYF. CDR3 coding DNA: TGTGCCAGTAGTACGGACAGGTTCACAGATACGCAGTATTTT.

The table lists this clone with many counts. The chain couples TRBV30 to TRBJ2-6; the D is unclear. This CDR3 contains 18 residues. From germline, CDR1 is GTSNPN and CDR2 SVGIG (reference sequence). V lost 5 bases to trimming and J lost 5 bases, with 25 bases between them. This CDR3 reads CAWGAHEPSSFWANVLTF. CDR3 DNA sequence: TGTGCCTGGGGTGCCCATGAGCCCTCCTCCTTCTGGGCCAACGTCCTGACTTTC.

In its sample, this clone was seen once. The chain combines TRBV11-2 with TRBJ2-3; 11 bases fit TRBD2. The trim removed 4 bases at V and 1 base at J, leaving 7 bases unmatched. CDR3 size: 17 residues. Germline CDR1 and CDR2: SGHAT and FQNNGV. The CDR3 DNA sequence: TGTGCCAGCAGCTACTCGGGACTAGCGGAGCGCACAGATACGCAGTATTTT. This encodes CASSYSGLAERTDTQYF.

This clone was found many times. This may stem from a read error, because a much larger clone lies one nucleotide away. The identical CDR3 is also encoded by other nucleotide sequences in the sample. The chain has TRBV2 and TRBJ1-2, with unresolved D. The CDR3 is made up of 14 amino acids. The germline V and J ends were trimmed by 3 bases and 0 bases, with 8 bases remaining between them. Germline loops: CDR1 SNHLY, CDR2 FYNNEI. The CDR3 loop reads CASSERNTNYGYTF. CDR3 DNA sequence: TGTGCCAGCAGTGAGAGAAACACTAACTATGGCTACACCTTC.

This clone was seen ten or more times. CDR3 residues: CASRREEVYEQYF. The DNA for the CDR3 is TGTGCCAGCCGGAGGGAGGAGGTCTACGAGCAGTACTTC. This chain links TRBV6-1 with TRBJ2-7, with D maybe TRBD2 (6 bases). The CDR3 is 13 residues long. V lost 8 bases and J 3 bases, leaving 14 bases between the germline ends. CDR1 and CDR2 (germline): MNHNS, SASEGT.

This clone was counted many times. The genes are TRBV9 and TRBJ2-7; unclear D gene. V lost 3 bases and J 1 base, leaving 8 bases between the germline ends. The CDR3 consists of 13 residues. CDR1 SGDLS and CDR2 YYNGEE come from the germline V gene. In nucleotides, the CDR3 is TGTGCCAGCAGCGCCTCCCTATCCTACGAGCAGTACTTC. Translated, it gives CASSASLSYEQYF.

This clone was counted at least ten times. The chain recombines TRBV2 with TRBJ1-2, with D hard to call. Germline values: CDR1 SNHLY, CDR2 FYNNEI. The CDR3 extends over 12 amino acids. The V gene lost 2 bases and the J gene lost 2 bases, with 3 bases spanning the gap. DNA of the CDR3: TGTGCCAGCAGTGAACAAAACTATGGCTACACCTTC. The encoded protein is CASSEQNYGYTF. Together with reference TRBV2 and TRBJ1-2, the CDR3 gives the full variable domain: EPEVTQTPSHQVTQMGQEVILRCVPISNHLYFYWYRQILGQKVEFLVSFYNNEISEKSEIFDDQFSVERPDGSNFTLKIRSTKLEDSAMYFCASSEQNYGYTFGSGTRLTVV.

This clone was recorded many times. The chain couples TRBV21-1 to TRBJ2-1; no check of the table's D call, TRBD1, against the DNA was made. TRBV21-1 has pseudogene status. The CDR3 runs 19 residues. The CDR3 nucleotides read TGTGCCAGCAGCACCCCGGGACAGGGGGCCGTGGGATCAGTAGACGAGCAGTTCTTC. Translation gives CASSTPGQGAVGSVDEQFF.

The chain has TRBV2 and TRBJ1-5, with D unclear. The CDR3 is 14 residues long. V lost 1 base and J 1 base, leaving 5 bases between the germline ends. Germline values: CDR1 SNHLY, CDR2 FYNNEI. The CDR3 nucleotides read TGTGCCAGCAGTGAAGTGGGCAGCAATCAGCCCCAGCATTTT. This gives the protein CASSEVGSNQPQHF. The variable domain in full, completed from reference TRBV2 and TRBJ1-5, reads EPEVTQTPSHQVTQMGQEVILRCVPISNHLYFYWYRQILGQKVEFLVSFYNNEISEKSEIFDDQFSVERPDGSNFTLKIRSTKLEDSAMYFCASSEVGSNQPQHFGDGTRLSIL.

This clone was seen ten or more times. The J gene is TRBJ1-2, the V gene TRBV6-1; 9 bases agree with TRBD1. Germline CDR1 MNHNS, CDR2 SASEGT. J lost 1 base, V lost 7 bases, and 7 bases had no gene match. This CDR3 comprises 15 residues. The CDR3 sequence: CASKLNRGHNYGYTF. The DNA for the CDR3 is TGTGCCAGCAAACTAAACAGGGGGCATAACTATGGCTACACCTTC.

This clone came up a few times. The gene calls are TRBV12-3 or TRBV12-4 and TRBJ1-5; D uncertain. This CDR3 contains 13 residues. The V and J ends lost 7 bases and 5 bases respectively, with 12 bases between them. The CDR3 is CASTVQQDQPQHF. CDR3 DNA sequence: TGTGCCAGCACTGTACAGCAAGATCAGCCCCAGCATTTT.

At least ten counts were recorded for this clone. The V gene is TRBV18, the J gene TRBJ2-5; D is possibly TRBD1 (5 bases). Per germline, CDR1 KGHSH and CDR2 LQKENI. This CDR3 comprises 14 residues. Between the trimmed V and J ends, which lost 0 bases and 5 bases, there was a span of 10 bases. The CDR3 protein is CASSPPRVLETQYF. The CDR3 region has the DNA TGTGCCAGCTCACCACCCAGGGTGTTGGAGACCCAGTACTTC.

This clone was observed many times. The CDR3 DNA follows: TGCGCCAGCAGCCAAGGGGGGGACACCGGGGAGCTGTTTTTT. It codes for CASSQGGDTGELFF. This chain uses TRBV4-1 with TRBJ2-2; possibly TRBD2 for D (6 bases). The CDR3 contains 14 residues. Deletions cut 1 base from V and 3 bases from J, with 6 bases between. Germline CDR1 reads MGHRA; CDR2 reads YSYEKL.